Listed here are 14 T cell receptor beta chains from one sample, sequenced in a study of shared clonotypes between healthy human individuals. The repertoire was sequenced with immunoSEQ multiplex PCR; TCRdb's copy has only in-frame clones and lacks some. The sample lists some 2 million clones, over 85% seen once, with about 1.1% in the top ten. CD8 cells classed as naive were CD45RO-negative and positively selected for CCR7, excluding terminally differentiated effector memory CD45RA+ cells. The source material was naive CD8+ T cells sorted from blood. The source is a man younger than 35 in good health.

The CDR3 DNA reads as TGCGCCAGCAGCCAAGGTCCCGTAGACACTGAAGCTTTCTTT. Translated: CASSQGPVDTEAFF. This sequence joins TRBV4-1 and TRBJ1-1, with D unclear. The CDR3 sequence is 14 residues long. Per the germline V gene, CDR1 is MGHRA and CDR2 is YSYEKL. V lost 1 base, J lost 3 bases, and 9 bases lay in between.

This clone appeared a few times. The chain uses TRBV4-1 and TRBJ1-6; TRBD1 matches at 10 bases. The CDR3 covers 15 residues. Germline assignment: CDR1 MGHRA and CDR2 YSYEKL. With 2 bases clipped from V and 10 bases from J, the junction kept 5 bases outside the gene matches. The CDR3 protein is CASSQLGQGDSPLHF. Here the CDR3 DNA reads TGCGCCAGCAGCCAACTTGGACAGGGGGACTCACCCCTCCACTTT.

This clone was recorded once. V gene TRBV29-1 combines with J gene TRBJ2-1; perhaps TRBD2 as D (8 bases). The germline V gene encodes CDR1 SQVTM and CDR2 ANQGSEA. The CDR3 loop spans 17 amino acids. Trimming took 0 bases from V and 7 from J, leaving 22 bases between them. The CDR3 DNA sequence: TGCAGCGTTGAAGATACAGGGGTCGGCGGGAGGATGAATGAGCAGTTCTTC. Its translation is CSVEDTGVGGRMNEQFF.

The chain employs TRBV27 and TRBJ1-4; 11 bases are a match to TRBD1. Germline CDR1 MNHEY, CDR2 SMNVEV (reference sequence). With V trimmed by 4 bases and J by 6 bases, 1 base remained unmatched. This CDR3 has 14 residues. CDR3 in DNA: TGTGCCAGCAGTTGGGGACAGGGGGATGAAAAACTGTTTTTT. It specifies CASSWGQGDEKLFF.

V gene TRBV5-1 combines with J gene TRBJ2-2; D call uncertain. The germline V gene has CDR1 SGHRS and CDR2 YFSETQ. Trimming took 4 bases from V and 1 from J, leaving 8 bases between them. The CDR3 length is 14 residues. The CDR3 nucleotides are TGCGCCAGCAGCCCAGAATGGAACACCGGGGAGCTGTTTTTT. Translated: CASSPEWNTGELFF.

The CDR3 loop is CASSDLLDRGLDGYTF. The DNA of the CDR3 is TGTGCCAGCAGTGACCTCTTGGACAGGGGGCTGGATGGCTACACCTTC. V usage is TRBV6-1 and J usage is TRBJ1-2; 11 bases are shared with TRBD1. CDR3 length equals 16 residues. Losses at the gene ends were 3 bases for V and 6 bases for J; bases not matched to a gene: 9. Germline lookup yields CDR1 MNHNS and CDR2 SASEGT.

The genes are TRBV6-1 and TRBJ1-4; D uncertain. The V gene's germline CDR1 is MNHNS and CDR2 SASEGT. The CDR3 sequence is 14 residues long. The ends were cut back, 1 base at V and 6 bases at J, with 9 bases in the middle. The CDR3 protein is CASSEVQFDEKLFF. CDR3 in DNA: TGTGCCAGCAGTGAAGTACAGTTTGATGAAAAACTGTTTTTT.

V usage is TRBV5-6 and J usage is TRBJ2-2; tentatively, D is TRBD1 (6 bases). The germline V gene has CDR1 SGHDT and CDR2 YYEEEE. V was pared by 2 bases and J by 6 bases, with 8 bases between. This CDR3 has 13 amino acids. As DNA, the CDR3 is TGTGCCAGCAGCTTTACAGGGTCCGGGGAGCTGTTTTTT. It specifies CASSFTGSGELFF.

Concerning this clone: This sample includes further DNA sequences coding for the same CDR3. The chain employs TRBV9 and TRBJ2-7; 8 bases match TRBD2. V dropped 0 bases and J dropped 1; count of bases not matched to a gene: 3. The germline V gene has CDR1 SGDLS and CDR2 YYNGEE. This CDR3 has 15 amino acids. CDR3 nucleotide sequence: TGTGCCAGCAGCGTAGAGGCTAGCGGGTCCTACGAGCAGTACTTC. Protein: CASSVEASGSYEQYF. The complete variable domain, with remaining parts taken from reference TRBV9 and TRBJ2-7, reads DSGVTQTPKHLITATGQRVTLRCSPRSGDLSVYWYQQSLDQGLQFLIQYYNGEERAKGNILERFSAQQFPDLHSELNLSSLELGDSALYFCASSVEASGSYEQYFGPGTRLTVT.

This chain uses TRBV6-1 with TRBJ1-2; D perhaps matches TRBD1 (6 bases). V was trimmed by 8 bases and J by 4 bases, leaving 17 bases between them. CDR1 and CDR2 from the germline V gene are MNHNS and SASEGT. The CDR3 totals 14 residues. CDR3 bases: TGTGCCAGCGGCCCAAGGGGGATCTTCTATGGCTACACCTTC. This translates into CASGPRGIFYGYTF.

The rearrangement uses TRBV5-5 and TRBJ2-4; 9 bases are shared with TRBD2. The CDR3 is 17 amino acids. Unmatched junction bases numbered 10, after V lost 4 bases and J lost 2 bases. Looked up from germline, CDR1 is SGHKS and CDR2 is YYEKEE (reference sequence). The CDR3 DNA reads as TGTGCCAGCAGCCTAACCCGACTAGCGGACCCCAAAAACATTCAGTACTTC. Translating gives CASSLTRLADPKNIQYF.

The chain is built from TRBV19 and TRBJ2-5, with 10 positions matching TRBD2. The CDR3 contains 15 residues. The V segment lost 3 bases and the J segment 1 base; nucleotides outside the gene matches: 2. Germline CDR1 reads LNHDA; CDR2 reads SQIVND (reference sequence). The CDR3 sequence: CASSISSGSQETQYF. CDR3 bases: TGTGCCAGTAGTATTTCTAGCGGGAGCCAAGAGACCCAGTACTTC.

For the CDR3, the DNA is TGTGCCAGCAGTTTAATGGCTAGCGGGTACTACAATGAGCAGTTCTTC. It translates to CASSLMASGYYNEQFF. This sequence joins TRBV27 and TRBJ2-1; the match to TRBD2 covers 8 bases. The J segment lost 3 bases and the V segment lost 2 bases, leaving 6 bases of the junction unmatched. CDR1 is MNHEY, CDR2 SMNVEV, per germline (reference sequence). This CDR3 contains 16 residues.

Concerning this clone: At one end, the junction sequence differs from germline, possibly due to a read error. The chain has TRBV28 and TRBJ2-2, with D tentatively TRBD2 (5 bases). Germline loops: CDR1 MDHEN, CDR2 SYDVKM. The CDR3 totals 15 residues. The CDR3: CASSLDPHMHRGAVF. The CDR3 DNA reads TGTGCCAGCAGTTTAGATCCCCACATGCACCGGGGAGCTGTTTTT.